The 3 T cell receptor beta chains listed next were all sequenced from one sample in a study of CD8 T cells in Susac syndrome. RNA, at roughly 0.5 to 1 ug, was reverse transcribed with random hexamers. In TCRdb, the immunoSEQ multiplex PCR reads were re-called with MiXCR into one record per CDR3 protein. The table has about 300,000 distinct CDR3 sequences, 85% seen once. Sample: CD8+ T cells from PBMCs. The receptors come from a human donor with multiple sclerosis.

This chain connects TRBV30 to TRBJ1-5; no definite D call. Trimming cost V 4 bases and J 2 bases, with 12 bases left between them. Germline CDR1 is GTSNPN and CDR2 is SVGIG (reference sequence). This CDR3 has 14 residues. CDR3 sequence (DNA): TGTGCCTGGACCGAGGGATCTGGCAATCAGCCCCAGCATTTT. Translating it yields CAWTEGSGNQPQHF. Using reference TRBV30 and TRBJ1-5 for the parts outside the CDR3, the full variable domain is SQTIHQWPATLVQPVGSPLSLECTVEGTSNPNLYWYRQAAGRGLQLLFYSVGIGQISSEVPQNLSASRPQDRQFILSSKKLLLSDSGFYLCAWTEGSGNQPQHFGDGTRLSIL.

The chain couples TRBV4-2 to TRBJ2-3; D is ambiguous. The CDR3 is 15 amino acids. Trimming removed 2 bases from V and 2 bases from J, with 11 bases in between. CDR1 and CDR2 from the germline V gene are LGHNA and YNFKEQ. The CDR3 is CASSQYSLYTDTQYF. The CDR3, as DNA: TGTGCCAGCAGCCAATACAGCCTCTACACAGATACGCAGTATTTT.

V usage is TRBV6-5 and J usage is TRBJ1-2; D is unresolved. V was pared by 2 bases and J by 1 base, with 5 bases between. Per germline, CDR1 MNHEY and CDR2 SVGAGI. The CDR3 is made up of 13 amino acids. CDR3 amino acids: CASSYNNNYGYTF. The DNA for the CDR3 is TGTGCCAGCAGTTACAACAATAACTATGGCTACACCTTC.